Shown below are 14 T cell receptor beta chains from a single sample sequenced in a study of response to subunit inactivated influenza vaccine. TCRdb re-analysed the RT-PCR reads in MiXCR, keeping a single row per CDR3 protein. In the table there are around 580,000 distinct CDR3 sequences, 12% to 15% of which are singletons. The starting material was PBMCs from blood, obtained roughly 12 days after vaccination. The receptors stem from a man aged 50 to 59 who received an inactivated influenza vaccine.

This clonotype showed up just a few times. The gene calls are TRBV12-3 or TRBV12-4 and TRBJ2-2; 9 positions agree with TRBD1. V was pared by 3 bases and J by 7 bases, with 3 bases of the junction left unmatched. The CDR3 consists of 14 residues. The chain's CDR3 is CASSLGTGIGELFF. As DNA, the CDR3 is TGTGCCAGCAGTTTGGGGACAGGGATCGGGGAGCTGTTTTTT.

This clonotype has just a few counts. The gene calls are TRBV7-9 and TRBJ2-7, with TRBD2 as a possible D gene (6 bases). This CDR3 comprises 15 residues. Looked up from germline, CDR1 is SEHNR and CDR2 is FQNEAQ (reference sequence). V was clipped by 5 bases and J by 2 bases, with 16 bases between them. The CDR3 bases are TGTGCCAGCAGCCCCCGGGGTAGCGGTACCTACGAGCAGTACTTC. Its protein product is CASSPRGSGTYEQYF.

The V and J genes are TRBV29-1 and TRBJ2-1, with TRBD2 matching 7 bases. This CDR3 contains 13 residues. V was clipped by 5 bases and J by 4 bases; unmatched bases: 5. CDR1 is SQVTM, CDR2 ANQGSEA, per germline. The CDR3 DNA follows: TGCAGCGTTCGGCTAGCGGCTTACAATGAGCAGTTCTTC. Translation: CSVRLAAYNEQFF.

The chain employs TRBV12-3 or TRBV12-4 and TRBJ1-2; D gene ambiguous. The V gene lost 3 bases and the J gene lost 13 bases, with 15 bases spanning the gap. The length of the CDR3 is 12 residues. CDR3 residues: CASSFYDSAVTF. The CDR3 DNA sequence: TGTGCCAGCAGTTTTTATGACTCCGCTGTCACCTTC.

This clonotype has only a few counts. This chain connects TRBV12-3 or TRBV12-4 to TRBJ1-4; D is uncertain. The germline V and J ends were trimmed by 5 bases and 4 bases, with 11 bases remaining between them. This CDR3 has 14 residues. The chain's CDR3 is CASSQGRFNEKLFF. The CDR3, as DNA: TGTGCCAGCAGTCAAGGACGGTTTAATGAAAAACTGTTTTTT.

V usage is TRBV25-1 and J usage is TRBJ2-1; TRBD2 aligns across 10 bases. Trimming took 4 bases from V and 0 from J; bases not matched to a gene: 6. Germline V lookup: CDR1 MGHDK, CDR2 SYGVNS. The CDR3 totals 17 residues. CDR3 sequence: CASSGASGGPSYNEQFF. In DNA, the CDR3 is TGTGCCAGCAGTGGCGCTAGCGGGGGTCCCTCCTACAATGAGCAGTTCTTC.

J is TRBJ2-2 and V is TRBV14; unclear D gene. The germline V gene encodes CDR1 SGHDN and CDR2 FVKESK. Trimming left V 2 bases short and J 7 bases short, with 8 bases between. The CDR3 loop spans 13 amino acids. The CDR3 loop reads CASSQFRDGELFF. CDR3 in DNA: TGTGCCAGCAGCCAATTTAGGGACGGGGAGCTGTTTTTT.

This clonotype has more than one count but fewer than ten. The chain uses TRBV21-1 and TRBJ2-7. TRBV21-1 is shown as a pseudogene. The CDR3 totals 15 residues. The CDR3: CASSKVPRFCDEQYF. CDR3 nucleotide sequence: TGTGCCAGCAGCAAAGTTCCGCGGTTTTGCGACGAGCAGTACTTC.

On this clonotype: Germline and junction disagree at one end, which may indicate a read error. The gene calls are TRBV10-3 and TRBJ2-7; D uncertain. Germline CDR1 is ENHRY and CDR2 is SYGVKD. The CDR3 spans 12 residues. This CDR3 reads CANSEPDGEQYF. The CDR3 bases are TGTGCCAACAGTGAGCCGGATGGAGAGCAGTACTTC.

This chain links TRBV12-3 or TRBV12-4 with TRBJ1-5; 12 bases align to TRBD1. The CDR3 runs 17 residues. Unmatched junction bases numbered 10, after V lost 6 bases and J lost 4 bases. CDR3 in DNA: TGTGCCAGCAGCCAGCGGGACAGGGGGCGAGGAAATCAGCCCCAGCATTTT. Protein product: CASSQRDRGRGNQPQHF.

This clonotype was seen ten or more times. This rearrangement joins TRBV4-1 to TRBJ1-1; D ambiguous. The CDR3 loop spans 15 amino acids. Trimming removed 0 bases at V and 1 base at J, with 9 bases between. Germline lookup yields CDR1 MGHRA and CDR2 YSYEKL. The CDR3 is CASSQDVLGNTEAFF. DNA for the CDR3: TGCGCCAGCAGCCAAGATGTTTTGGGGAACACTGAAGCTTTCTTT.

This chain links TRBV20-1 with TRBJ2-7, with 8 bases fitting TRBD1. CDR1 is DFQATT and CDR2 is SNEGSKA in the germline V gene (reference sequence). Losses at the gene ends were 6 bases for V and 3 bases for J; bases not matched to a gene: 10. There are 14 residues in the CDR3. CDR3 sequence: CSATLRDRLYEQYF. CDR3 DNA: TGCAGTGCCACCCTCCGGGACAGGCTCTACGAGCAGTACTTC.

This clonotype came up a few times. The gene calls are TRBV27 and TRBJ2-1; 8 bases agree with TRBD2. The CDR3 covers 17 residues. V dropped 3 bases and J dropped 5; count of bases not matched to a gene: 12. Germline V gives CDR1 MNHEY, CDR2 SMNVEV (reference sequence). CDR3 bases: TGTGCCAGCAGTTTTAGTCTCGTGGGCGGGAGGAACAATGAGCAGTTCTTC. As protein: CASSFSLVGGRNNEQFF.

This chain joins TRBV12-3 or TRBV12-4 and TRBJ1-5; tentative D call: TRBD1 (5 bases). The germline V and J ends were trimmed by 3 bases and 2 bases, with 8 bases remaining between them. The CDR3 extends over 14 amino acids. CDR3 coding DNA: TGTGCCAGCAGTTTTAGGGGTCGCAATCAGCCCCAGCATTTT. It codes for CASSFRGRNQPQHF.